What follows are 8 T cell receptor beta chains derived from one specimen sequenced in a study of T cells in Graves' hyperthyroidism and ophthalmopathy. Regions amplified from RNA transcripts were the TCR beta CDR3 regions. With the HTBI primer set, the TCR CDR3 went through a first round of RT-PCR. MiXCR, run by TCRdb on the multiplex PCR reads, gives a single entry per CDR3 protein. The table shows 540,000 or so distinct CDR3 sequences, with 15% to 18% occurring only once. The source material was blood. These receptors were taken from a woman aged 30 to 39 with Graves' hyperthyroidism.

This clonotype has at least ten counts. At one boundary the junction diverges from the germline segment, which might be a read error. The chain is built from TRBV12-3 or TRBV12-4 and TRBJ1-5, with 7 bases matching TRBD1. The CDR3 spans 14 residues. The CDR3 here is CASRLDRVGQPQHF. The CDR3 bases are TGTGCCAGCAGGTTAGACAGGGTCGGTCAGCCCCAGCATTTT.

The chain uses TRBV20-1 and TRBJ1-1; TRBD1 is a possible D gene (5 bases). CDR3 length equals 15 residues. The V gene lost 5 bases and the J gene lost 3 bases, with 19 bases spanning the gap. In germline, CDR1 is DFQATT, CDR2 SNEGSKA (reference sequence). The CDR3 region is CSASLDHGGDTEAFF. The CDR3 DNA reads as TGCAGTGCTTCCCTCGACCATGGGGGGGACACTGAAGCTTTCTTT.

This clonotype was counted between two and nine times. The chain joins TRBV6-1 to TRBJ2-7, with D possibly being TRBD2 (6 bases). Germline loops: CDR1 MNHNS, CDR2 SASEGT. The CDR3 is made up of 15 amino acids. V was trimmed by 6 bases and J by 2 bases, leaving 17 bases between them. The CDR3 DNA is TGTGCCAGCAGGCGAAGCGGGCTTCTTCCCTACGAGCAGTACTTC. Protein: CASRRSGLLPYEQYF.

This clonotype was counted ten times or more. The chain joins TRBV6-6 to TRBJ2-1; D call uncertain. Deletions cut 0 bases from V and 3 bases from J, with 9 bases between. Germline V gene lookup returns CDR1 MNHNY and CDR2 SVGAGI (reference sequence). The CDR3 contains 15 residues. The chain's CDR3 is CASSYSKFVYNEQFF. CDR3 DNA sequence: TGTGCCAGCAGTTACTCGAAATTTGTCTACAATGAGCAGTTCTTC.

Only a few counts were recorded for this clonotype. The CDR3 reads CASGPGSSWAYNEQFF. The CDR3 DNA reads as TGTGCCAGCGGCCCCGGGTCTAGCTGGGCCTACAATGAGCAGTTCTTC. The V gene is TRBV11-2, the J gene TRBJ2-1; D possibly corresponds to TRBD2 (5 bases). V shed 8 bases and J shed 2 bases, with 19 bases lying between them. The germline gives CDR1 SGHAT, CDR2 FQNNGV. This CDR3 has 16 residues.

The sample holds a few counts of this clonotype. V usage is TRBV5-1 and J usage is TRBJ2-6; 11 bases match TRBD1. This CDR3 comprises 18 residues. Germline assignment: CDR1 SGHRS and CDR2 YFSETQ. The V and J ends lost 0 bases and 0 bases, in that order; junction bases with no gene match: 2. This chain's CDR3 is CASSLAGTGGSGANVLTF. DNA of the CDR3: TGCGCCAGCAGCTTGGCCGGGACAGGGGGCTCTGGGGCCAACGTCCTGACTTTC.

The chain recombines TRBV2 with TRBJ1-6; 9 bases map to TRBD1. V lost 6 bases and J lost 10; bases outside the gene matches: 13. This CDR3 has 16 amino acids. Germline loops: CDR1 SNHLY, CDR2 FYNNEI. This CDR3 is CASRVLGQGLESPLHF. The CDR3 nucleotides read TGTGCCAGCAGGGTTCTGGGACAGGGATTAGAGTCACCCCTCCACTTT.

This clonotype was seen ten or more times. The CDR3 protein is CASSLGLAADTQYF. CDR3 DNA: TGTGCCAGCTCACTAGGACTAGCGGCAGATACGCAGTATTTT. The rearrangement uses TRBV18 and TRBJ2-3; 10 bases agree with TRBD2. The CDR3 contains 14 residues. CDR1 is KGHSH, CDR2 LQKENI, per germline. With 4 bases clipped from V and 4 bases from J, the junction kept 2 bases outside the gene matches.